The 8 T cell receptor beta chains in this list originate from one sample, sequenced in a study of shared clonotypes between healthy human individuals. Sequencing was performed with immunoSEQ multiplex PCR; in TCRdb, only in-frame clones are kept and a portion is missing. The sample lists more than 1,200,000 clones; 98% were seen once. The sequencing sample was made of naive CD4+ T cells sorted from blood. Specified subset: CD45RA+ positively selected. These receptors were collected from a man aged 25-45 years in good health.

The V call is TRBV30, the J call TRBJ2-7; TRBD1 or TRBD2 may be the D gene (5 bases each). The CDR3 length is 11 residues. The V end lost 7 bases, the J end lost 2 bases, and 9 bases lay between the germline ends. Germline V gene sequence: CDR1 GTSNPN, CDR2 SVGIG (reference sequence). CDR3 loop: CASGTTYEQYF. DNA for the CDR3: TGTGCCTCCGGGACCACCTACGAGCAGTACTTC.

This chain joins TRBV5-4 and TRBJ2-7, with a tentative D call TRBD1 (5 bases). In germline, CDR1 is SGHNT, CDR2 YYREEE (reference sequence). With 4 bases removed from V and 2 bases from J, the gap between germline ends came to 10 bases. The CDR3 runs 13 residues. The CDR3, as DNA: TGTGCCAGCAGCACGGACATGCCCTACGAGCAGTACTTC. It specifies CASSTDMPYEQYF.

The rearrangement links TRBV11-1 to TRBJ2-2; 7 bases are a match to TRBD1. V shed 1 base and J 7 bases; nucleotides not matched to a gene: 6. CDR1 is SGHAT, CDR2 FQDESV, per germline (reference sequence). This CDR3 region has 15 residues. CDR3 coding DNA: TGTGCCAGCAGCTTAGAACAGGGGTTTCACGGGGAGCTGTTTTTT. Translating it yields CASSLEQGFHGELFF.

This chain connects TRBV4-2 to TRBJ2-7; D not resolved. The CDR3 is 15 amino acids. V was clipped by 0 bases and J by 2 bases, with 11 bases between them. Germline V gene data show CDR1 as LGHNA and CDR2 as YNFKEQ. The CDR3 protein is CASSQDKGSAYEQYF. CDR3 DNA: TGTGCCAGCAGCCAAGATAAGGGTTCTGCCTACGAGCAGTACTTC.

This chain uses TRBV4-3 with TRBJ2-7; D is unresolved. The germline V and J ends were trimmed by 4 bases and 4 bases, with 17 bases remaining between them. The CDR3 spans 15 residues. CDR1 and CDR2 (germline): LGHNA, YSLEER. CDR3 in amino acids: CASSRGNNEAYEQYF. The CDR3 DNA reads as TGCGCCAGCAGCCGAGGAAATAACGAGGCATACGAGCAGTACTTC.

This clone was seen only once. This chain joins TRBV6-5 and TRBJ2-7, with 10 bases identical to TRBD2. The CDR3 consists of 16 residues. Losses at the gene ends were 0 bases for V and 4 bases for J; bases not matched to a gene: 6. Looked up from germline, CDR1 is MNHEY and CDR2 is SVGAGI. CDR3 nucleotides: TGTGCCAGCAGTTACTCGTCACTAGCGGGATTTTACGAGCAGTACTTC. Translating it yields CASSYSSLAGFYEQYF.

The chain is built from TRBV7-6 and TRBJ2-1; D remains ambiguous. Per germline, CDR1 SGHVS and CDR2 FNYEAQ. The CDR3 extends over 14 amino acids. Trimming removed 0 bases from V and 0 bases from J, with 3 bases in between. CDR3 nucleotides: TGTGCCAGCAGCTTAGCGGACTCCTACAATGAGCAGTTCTTC. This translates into CASSLADSYNEQFF.

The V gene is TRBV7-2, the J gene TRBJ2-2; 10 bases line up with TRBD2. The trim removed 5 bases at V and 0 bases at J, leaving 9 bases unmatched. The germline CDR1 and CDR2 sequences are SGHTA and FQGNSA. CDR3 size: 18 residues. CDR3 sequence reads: CASSQRTSGYANTGELFF. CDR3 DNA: TGTGCCAGCAGCCAGAGGACTAGCGGATACGCGAACACCGGGGAGCTGTTTTTT.